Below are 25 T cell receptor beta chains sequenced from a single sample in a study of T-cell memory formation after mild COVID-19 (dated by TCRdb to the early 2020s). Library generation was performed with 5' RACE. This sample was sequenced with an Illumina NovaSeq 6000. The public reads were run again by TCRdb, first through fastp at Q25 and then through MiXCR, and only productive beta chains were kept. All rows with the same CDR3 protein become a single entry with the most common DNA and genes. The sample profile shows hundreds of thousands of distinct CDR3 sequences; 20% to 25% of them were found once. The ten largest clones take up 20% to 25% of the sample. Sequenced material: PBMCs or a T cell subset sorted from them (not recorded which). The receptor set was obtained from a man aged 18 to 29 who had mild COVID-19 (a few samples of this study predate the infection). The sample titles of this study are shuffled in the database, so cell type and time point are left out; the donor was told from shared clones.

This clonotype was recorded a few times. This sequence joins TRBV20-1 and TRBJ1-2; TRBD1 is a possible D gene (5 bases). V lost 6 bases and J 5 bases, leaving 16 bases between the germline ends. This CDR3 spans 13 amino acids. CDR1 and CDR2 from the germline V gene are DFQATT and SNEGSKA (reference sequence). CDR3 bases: TGCAGTGCCCCGCCGGGACGGAGATATGGCTACACCTTC. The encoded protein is CSAPPGRRYGYTF.

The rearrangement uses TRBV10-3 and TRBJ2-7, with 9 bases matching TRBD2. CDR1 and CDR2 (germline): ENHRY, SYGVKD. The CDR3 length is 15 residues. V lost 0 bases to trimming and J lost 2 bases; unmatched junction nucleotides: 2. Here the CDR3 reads CAISESASGAYEQYF. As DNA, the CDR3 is TGTGCCATCAGTGAGTCGGCTAGCGGGGCCTACGAGCAGTACTTC.

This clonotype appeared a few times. In nucleotides, the CDR3 is TGTGCCAGCAGCCTAGGAGGGGGCAGGGTAGATGAGCAGTTCTTC. Translated: CASSLGGGRVDEQFF. The chain joins TRBV4-2 to TRBJ2-1; D is possibly TRBD1 (7 bases). The CDR3 consists of 15 residues. Germline V gives CDR1 LGHNA, CDR2 YNFKEQ. Trimming took 4 bases from V and 8 from J, leaving 18 bases between them.

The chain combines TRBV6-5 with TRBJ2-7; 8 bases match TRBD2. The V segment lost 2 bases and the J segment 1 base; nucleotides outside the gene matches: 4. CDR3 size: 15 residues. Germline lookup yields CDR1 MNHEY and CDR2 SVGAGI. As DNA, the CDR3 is TGTGCCAGCAGTTACGGGTTAGCGGGGTCCTACGAGCAGTACTTC. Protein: CASSYGLAGSYEQYF.

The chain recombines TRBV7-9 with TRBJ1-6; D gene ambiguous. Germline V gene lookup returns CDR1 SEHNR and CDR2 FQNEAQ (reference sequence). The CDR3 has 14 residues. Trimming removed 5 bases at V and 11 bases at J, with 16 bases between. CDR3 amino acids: CASSRVEGRAPLHF. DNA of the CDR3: TGTGCCAGCAGCCGAGTGGAGGGAAGGGCACCCCTCCACTTT.

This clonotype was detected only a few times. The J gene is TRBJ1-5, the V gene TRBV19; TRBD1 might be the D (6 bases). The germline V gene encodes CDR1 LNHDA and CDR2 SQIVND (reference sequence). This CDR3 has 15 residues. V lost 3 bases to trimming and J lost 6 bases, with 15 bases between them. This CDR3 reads CASSILQGGGQPQHF. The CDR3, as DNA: TGTGCCAGTAGTATTTTACAGGGAGGCGGTCAGCCCCAGCATTTT. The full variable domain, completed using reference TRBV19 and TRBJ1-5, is DGGITQSPKYLFRKEGQNVTLSCEQNLNHDAMYWYRQDPGQGLRLIYYSQIVNDFQKGDIAEGYSVSREKKESFPLTVTSAQKNPTAFYLCASSILQGGGQPQHFGDGTRLSIL.

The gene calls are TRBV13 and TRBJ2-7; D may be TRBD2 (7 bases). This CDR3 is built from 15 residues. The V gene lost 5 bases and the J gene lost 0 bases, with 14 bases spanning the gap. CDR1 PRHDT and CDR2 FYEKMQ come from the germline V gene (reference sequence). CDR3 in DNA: TGTGCCAGCAGCCCTACGAGGGGGGGCTCCTACGAGCAGTACTTC. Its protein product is CASSPTRGGSYEQYF.

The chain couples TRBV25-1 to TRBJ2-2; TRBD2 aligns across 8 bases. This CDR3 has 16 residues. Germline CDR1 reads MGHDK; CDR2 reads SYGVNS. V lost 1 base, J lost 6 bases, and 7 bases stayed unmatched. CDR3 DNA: TGTGCCAGCAGTGAATCGGGACTAGGGTTCTCCGGGGAGCTGTTTTTT. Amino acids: CASSESGLGFSGELFF.

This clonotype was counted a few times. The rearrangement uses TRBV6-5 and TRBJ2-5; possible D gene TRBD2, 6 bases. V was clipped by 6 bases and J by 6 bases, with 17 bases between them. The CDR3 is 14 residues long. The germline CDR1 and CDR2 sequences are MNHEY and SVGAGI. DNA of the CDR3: TGTGCCAGCAGGAGCCGGGACTGGGAGAAGACCCAGTACTTC. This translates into CASRSRDWEKTQYF.

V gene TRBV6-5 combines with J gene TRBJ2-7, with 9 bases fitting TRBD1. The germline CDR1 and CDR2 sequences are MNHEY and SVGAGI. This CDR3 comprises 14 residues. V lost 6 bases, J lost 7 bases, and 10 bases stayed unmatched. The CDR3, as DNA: TGTGCCAGCAGCTGGGGACAGGGTTCGGATGAGCAGTACGTC. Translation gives CASSWGQGSDEQYV.

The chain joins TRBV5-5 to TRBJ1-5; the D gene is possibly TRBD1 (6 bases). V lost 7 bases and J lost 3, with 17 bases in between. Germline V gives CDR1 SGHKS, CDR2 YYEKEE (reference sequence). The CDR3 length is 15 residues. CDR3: CASDDAQGNNQPQHF. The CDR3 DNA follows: TGTGCCAGCGATGACGCACAGGGTAACAATCAGCCCCAGCATTTT.

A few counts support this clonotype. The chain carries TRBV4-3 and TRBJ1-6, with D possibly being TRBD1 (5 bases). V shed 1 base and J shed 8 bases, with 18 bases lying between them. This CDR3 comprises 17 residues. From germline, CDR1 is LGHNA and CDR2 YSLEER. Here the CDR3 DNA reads TGCGCCAGCAGCCAAGTAAAAGGCGACAGCGTCCATTCACCCCTCCACTTT. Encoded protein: CASSQVKGDSVHSPLHF.

CDR3 amino acids: CASSPAGTSGTDTQYF. DNA of the CDR3: TGTGCCAGCAGCCCGGCCGGGACTAGCGGCACAGATACGCAGTATTTT. The rearrangement uses TRBV5-4 and TRBJ2-3, with 10 bases identical to TRBD2. The CDR3 is 16 amino acids. Per the germline V gene, CDR1 is SGHNT and CDR2 is YYREEE (reference sequence). With V trimmed by 4 bases and J by 1 base, 6 bases remained unmatched.

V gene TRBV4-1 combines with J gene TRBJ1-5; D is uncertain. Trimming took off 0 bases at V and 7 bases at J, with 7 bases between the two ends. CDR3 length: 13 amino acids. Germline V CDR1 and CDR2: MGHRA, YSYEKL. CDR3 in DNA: TGCGCCAGCAGCCAAGATCCGGGGCAGCCCCAGCATTTT. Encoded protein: CASSQDPGQPQHF.

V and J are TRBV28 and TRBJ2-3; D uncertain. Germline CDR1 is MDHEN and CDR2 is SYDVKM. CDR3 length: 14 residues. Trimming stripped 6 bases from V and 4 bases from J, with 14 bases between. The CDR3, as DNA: TGTGCCAGCAGCCCCGCGTCCCGGCCAGATACGCAGTATTTT. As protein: CASSPASRPDTQYF.

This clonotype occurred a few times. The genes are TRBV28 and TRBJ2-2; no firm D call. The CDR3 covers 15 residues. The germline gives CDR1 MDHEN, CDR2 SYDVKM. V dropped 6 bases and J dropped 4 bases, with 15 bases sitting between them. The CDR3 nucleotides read TGTGCCAGCAGCCGTTACCGATCGGTCACCGGGGAGCTGTTTTTT. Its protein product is CASSRYRSVTGELFF.

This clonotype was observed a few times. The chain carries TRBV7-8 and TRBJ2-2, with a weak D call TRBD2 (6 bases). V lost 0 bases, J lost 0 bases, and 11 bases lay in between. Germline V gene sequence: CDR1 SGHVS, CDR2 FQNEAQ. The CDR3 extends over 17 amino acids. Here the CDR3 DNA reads TGTGCCAGCAGCTTAGCGTTAATAGCGGCGAACACCGGGGAGCTGTTTTTT. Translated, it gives CASSLALIAANTGELFF.

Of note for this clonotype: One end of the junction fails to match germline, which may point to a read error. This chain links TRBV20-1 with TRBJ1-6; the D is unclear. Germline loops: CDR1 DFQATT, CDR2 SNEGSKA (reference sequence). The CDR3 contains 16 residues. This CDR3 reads CSDRVTRSSYNSPLHF. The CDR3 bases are TGCAGTGATAGAGTAACCAGAAGCTCCTATAATTCACCCCTCCACTTT.

CDR3 in amino acids: CASSEPAGEQYF. The DNA for the CDR3 is TGCGCCAGCAGTGAACCAGCTGGCGAGCAGTACTTC. This chain links TRBV10-1 with TRBJ2-7; D is uncertain. Germline-derived CDR1 and CDR2 are WNHNN and SYGVQD (reference sequence). The CDR3 is 12 residues long. V lost 3 bases and J lost 6, with 9 bases in between.

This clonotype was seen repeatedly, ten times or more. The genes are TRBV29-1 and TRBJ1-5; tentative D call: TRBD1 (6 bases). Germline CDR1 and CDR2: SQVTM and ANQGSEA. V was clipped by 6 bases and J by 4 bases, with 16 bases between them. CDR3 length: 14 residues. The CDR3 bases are TGCAGCGTAGCCGGAACAGGGAAGAATCAGCCCCAGCATTTT. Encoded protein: CSVAGTGKNQPQHF.

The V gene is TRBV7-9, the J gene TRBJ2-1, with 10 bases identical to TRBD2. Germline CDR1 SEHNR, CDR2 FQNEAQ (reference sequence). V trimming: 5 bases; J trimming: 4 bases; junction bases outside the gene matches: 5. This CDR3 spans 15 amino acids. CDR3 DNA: TGTGCCAGCAGCGGAGGACTAGCGGATTACAATGAGCAGTTCTTC. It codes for CASSGGLADYNEQFF.

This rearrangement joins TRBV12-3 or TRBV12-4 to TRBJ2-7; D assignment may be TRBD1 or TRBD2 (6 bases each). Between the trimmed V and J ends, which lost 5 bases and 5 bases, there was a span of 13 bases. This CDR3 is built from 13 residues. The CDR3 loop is CASSPTGAHEQYV. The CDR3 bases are TGTGCCAGCAGTCCGACGGGGGCACACGAGCAGTACGTC.

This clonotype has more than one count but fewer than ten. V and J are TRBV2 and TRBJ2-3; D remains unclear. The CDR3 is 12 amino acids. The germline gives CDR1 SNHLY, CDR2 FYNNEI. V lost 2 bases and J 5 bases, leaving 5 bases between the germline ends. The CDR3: CASSELEDTQYF. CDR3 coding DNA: TGTGCCAGCAGTGAACTGGAAGATACGCAGTATTTT.

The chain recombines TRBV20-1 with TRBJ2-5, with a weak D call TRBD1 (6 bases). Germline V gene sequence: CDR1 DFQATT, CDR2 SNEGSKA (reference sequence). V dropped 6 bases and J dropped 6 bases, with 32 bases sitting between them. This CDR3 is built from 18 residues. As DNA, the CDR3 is TGCAGTGCCAGTGGTGGGGGCGACCAACGGGTGTCGATGAAGACCCAGTACTTC. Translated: CSASGGGDQRVSMKTQYF.

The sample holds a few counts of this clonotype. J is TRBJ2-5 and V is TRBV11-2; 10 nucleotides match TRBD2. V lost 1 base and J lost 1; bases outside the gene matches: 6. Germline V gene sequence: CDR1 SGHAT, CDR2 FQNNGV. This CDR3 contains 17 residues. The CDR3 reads CASSLVSSGGRQETQYF. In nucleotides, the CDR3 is TGTGCCAGCAGCTTAGTCTCTAGCGGGGGCCGCCAAGAGACCCAGTACTTC.